The clone carrying this T cell receptor beta chain was found once. Its target is unknown. The sample comes from a study of CD8+ T cells in alopecia areata. About the study: It was 6 to 18 months of tofacitinib, and then there were 6 months off drug.

The sequencing template was cDNA reverse transcribed from extracted RNA. TCRdb's table, derived via immunoSEQ multiplex PCR, lists solely in-frame clones and lacks some. The sample has some 130,000 clones; 49% are singletons. Germline V gene data show CDR1 as SNHLY and CDR2 as FYNNEI. The ends were cut back, 1 base at V and 2 bases at J, with 8 bases in the middle. The CDR3 extends over 14 amino acids. Points from the study as a whole: For lesional scalp, especially alopecia totalis/universalis, clonality was higher than in normal scalp. TCR sharing was clearer in mice than between patients, perhaps partly owing to patient HLA diversity.

The V and J genes are TRBV2 and TRBJ2-5; D not resolved. The sample consisted of CD8+ T cells sorted from blood, taken at week 0. This clonotype was sampled from a human donor with alopecia areata. CDR3: CASSEGGMQETQYF. Here the CDR3 DNA reads TGTGCCAGCAGTGAAGGGGGAATGCAAGAGACCCAGTACTTC.